This T cell receptor (beta chain) was sequenced during a study of beta chain features in type 1 diabetes. Per the germline V gene, CDR1 is SGHRS and CDR2 is YFSETQ. V lost 3 bases to trimming and J lost 5 bases; unmatched junction nucleotides: 5. CDR3 length: 15 residues. The sequenced template was cDNA made from the entire isolated RNA. Assay used: immunoSEQ multiplex PCR; TCRdb lists only in-frame clones, some missing. The data hold about 320,000 clones, with around 15% observed a single time. The gene calls are TRBV5-1 and TRBJ2-5; 12 positions match TRBD2. Sequenced input: central memory CD4+ T cells from blood. The TCR comes from a man younger than 45 in good health. For the CDR3, the DNA is TGCGCCAGCAGCTGGACTAGCGGGAAGGCGGAGACCCAGTACTTC. Its translation: CASSWTSGKAETQYF.